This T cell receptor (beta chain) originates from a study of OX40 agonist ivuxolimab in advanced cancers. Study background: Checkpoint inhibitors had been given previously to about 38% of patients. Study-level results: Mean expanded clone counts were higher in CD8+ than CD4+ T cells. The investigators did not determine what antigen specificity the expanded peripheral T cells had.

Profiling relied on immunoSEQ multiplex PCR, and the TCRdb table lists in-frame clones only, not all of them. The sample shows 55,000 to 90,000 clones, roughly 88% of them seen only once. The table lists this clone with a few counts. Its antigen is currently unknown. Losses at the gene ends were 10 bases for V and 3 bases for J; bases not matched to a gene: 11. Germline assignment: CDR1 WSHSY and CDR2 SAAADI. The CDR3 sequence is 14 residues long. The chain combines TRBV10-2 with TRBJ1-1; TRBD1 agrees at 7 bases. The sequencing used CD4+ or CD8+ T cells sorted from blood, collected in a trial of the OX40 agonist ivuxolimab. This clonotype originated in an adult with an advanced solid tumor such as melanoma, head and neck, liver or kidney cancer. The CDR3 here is CATVRTGQDTEAFF. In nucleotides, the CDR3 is TGCGCCACCGTCCGGACAGGACAAGACACTGAAGCTTTCTTT.